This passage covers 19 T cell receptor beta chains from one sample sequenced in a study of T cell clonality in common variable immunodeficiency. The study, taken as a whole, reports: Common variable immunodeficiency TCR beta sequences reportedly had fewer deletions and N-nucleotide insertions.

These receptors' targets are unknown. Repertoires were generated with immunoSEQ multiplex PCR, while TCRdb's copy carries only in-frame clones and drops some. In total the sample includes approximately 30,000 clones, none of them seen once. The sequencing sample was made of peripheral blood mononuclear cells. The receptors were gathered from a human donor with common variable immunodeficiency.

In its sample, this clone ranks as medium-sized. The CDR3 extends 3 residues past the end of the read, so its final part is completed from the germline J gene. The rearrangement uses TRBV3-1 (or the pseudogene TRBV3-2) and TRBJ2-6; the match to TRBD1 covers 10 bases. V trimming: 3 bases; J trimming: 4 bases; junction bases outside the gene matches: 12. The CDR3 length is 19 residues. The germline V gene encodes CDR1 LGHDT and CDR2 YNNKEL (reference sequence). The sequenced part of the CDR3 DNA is TGTGCCAGCAGCCACACATCCGGGACAGGGGATGCAGGGGCCAACGTC. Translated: CASSHTSGTGDAGANV. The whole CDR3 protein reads CASSHTSGTGDAGANVLTF.

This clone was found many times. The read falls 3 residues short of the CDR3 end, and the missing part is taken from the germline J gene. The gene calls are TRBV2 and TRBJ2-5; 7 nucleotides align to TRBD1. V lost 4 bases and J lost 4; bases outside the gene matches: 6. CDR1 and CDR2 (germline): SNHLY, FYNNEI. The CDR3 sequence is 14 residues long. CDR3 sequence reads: CASSVQRGLETQYF. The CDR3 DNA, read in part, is TGTGCCAGCAGTGTACAAAGGGGGCTAGAGACC.

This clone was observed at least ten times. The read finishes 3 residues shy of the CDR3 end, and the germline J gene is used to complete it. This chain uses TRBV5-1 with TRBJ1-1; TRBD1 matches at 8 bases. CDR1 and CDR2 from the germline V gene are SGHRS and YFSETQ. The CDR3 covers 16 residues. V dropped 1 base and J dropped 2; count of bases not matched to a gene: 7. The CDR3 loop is CASSLQGARGNTEAFF. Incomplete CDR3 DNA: TGCGCCAGCAGCTTGCAGGGGGCGCGGGGTAACACTGAA.

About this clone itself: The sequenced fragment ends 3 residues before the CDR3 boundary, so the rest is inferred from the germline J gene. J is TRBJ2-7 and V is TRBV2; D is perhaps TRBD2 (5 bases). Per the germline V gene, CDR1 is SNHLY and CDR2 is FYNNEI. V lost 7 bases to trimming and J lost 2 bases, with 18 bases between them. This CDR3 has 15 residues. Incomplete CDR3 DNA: TGTGCCAGCATCCCTCTGACCACAGCGGCCTACGAG. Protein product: CASIPLTTAAYE. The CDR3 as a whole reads CASIPLTTAAYEQYF. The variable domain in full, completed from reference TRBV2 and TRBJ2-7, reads EPEVTQTPSHQVTQMGQEVILRCVPISNHLYFYWYRQILGQKVEFLVSFYNNEISEKSEIFDDQFSVERPDGSNFTLKIRSTKLEDSAMYFCASIPLTTAAYEQYFGPGTRLTVT.

The covered CDR3 bases are TGTGCCAGCAGCGGGACAGGGCATCAGCCC. It is translated as CASSGTGHQP. From start to end, the CDR3 is CASSGTGHQPQHF. The rearrangement joins TRBV2 to TRBJ1-5; 9 nucleotides agree with TRBD1. Coverage ceases 3 residues before the CDR3 finishes, and the germline J gene fills in the end. The CDR3 sequence is 13 residues long. After removal of 6 bases from V and 5 bases from J, the junction contained 2 bases not matched to a gene. In germline, CDR1 is SNHLY, CDR2 FYNNEI.

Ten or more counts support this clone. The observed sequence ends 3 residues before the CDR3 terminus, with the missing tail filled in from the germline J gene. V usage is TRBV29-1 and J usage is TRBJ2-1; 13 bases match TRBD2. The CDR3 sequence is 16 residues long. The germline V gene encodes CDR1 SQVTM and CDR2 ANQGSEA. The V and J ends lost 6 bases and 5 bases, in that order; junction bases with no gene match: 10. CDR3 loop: CSVLGRTSGSNNEQFF. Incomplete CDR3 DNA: TGCAGCGTCCTCGGTCGGACTAGCGGGAGTAACAATGAG.

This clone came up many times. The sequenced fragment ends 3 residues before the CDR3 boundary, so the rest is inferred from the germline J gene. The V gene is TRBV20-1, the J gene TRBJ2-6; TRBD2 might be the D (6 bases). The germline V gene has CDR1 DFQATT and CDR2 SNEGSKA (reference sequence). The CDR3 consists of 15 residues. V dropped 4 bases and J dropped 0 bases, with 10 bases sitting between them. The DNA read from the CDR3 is TGCAGTGCTATAACAGCGGGCTCTGGGGCCAACGTC. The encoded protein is CSAITAGSGANV. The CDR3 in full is CSAITAGSGANVLTF.

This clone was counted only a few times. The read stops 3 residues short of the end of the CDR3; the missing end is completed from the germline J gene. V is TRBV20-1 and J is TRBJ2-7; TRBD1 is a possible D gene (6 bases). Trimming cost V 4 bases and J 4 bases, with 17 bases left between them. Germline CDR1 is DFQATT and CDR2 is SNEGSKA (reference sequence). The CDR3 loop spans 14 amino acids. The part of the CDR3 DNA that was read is TGCAGTGCTACAAATCCCAGGGGTTCTTACGAG. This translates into CSATNPRGSYE. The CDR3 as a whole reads CSATNPRGSYEQYF.

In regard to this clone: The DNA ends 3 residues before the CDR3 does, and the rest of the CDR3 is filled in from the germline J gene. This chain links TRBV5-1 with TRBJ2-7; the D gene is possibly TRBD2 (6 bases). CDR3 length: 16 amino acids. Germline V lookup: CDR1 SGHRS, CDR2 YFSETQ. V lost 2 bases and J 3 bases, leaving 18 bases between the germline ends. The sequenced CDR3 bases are TGCGCCAGCAGCTTCCTCTTCGGGAGAGACAGCTACGAG. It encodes CASSFLFGRDSYE. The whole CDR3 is CASSFLFGRDSYEQYF.

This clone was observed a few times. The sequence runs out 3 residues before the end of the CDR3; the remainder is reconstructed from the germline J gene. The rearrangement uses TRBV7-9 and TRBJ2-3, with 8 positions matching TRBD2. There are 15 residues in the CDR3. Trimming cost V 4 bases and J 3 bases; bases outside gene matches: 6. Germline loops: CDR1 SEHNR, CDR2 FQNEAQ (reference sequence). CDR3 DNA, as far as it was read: TGTGCCAGCAGCTCACTAGCGGAGCCAACAGATACG. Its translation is CASSSLAEPTDT. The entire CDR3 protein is CASSSLAEPTDTQYF.

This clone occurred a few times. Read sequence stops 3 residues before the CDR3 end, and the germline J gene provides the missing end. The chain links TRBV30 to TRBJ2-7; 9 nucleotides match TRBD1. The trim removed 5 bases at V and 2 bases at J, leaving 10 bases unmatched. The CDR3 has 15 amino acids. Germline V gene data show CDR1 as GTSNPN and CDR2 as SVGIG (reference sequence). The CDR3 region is CAWGGLGTGPYEQYF. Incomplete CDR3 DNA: TGTGCCTGGGGAGGCTTAGGGACAGGGCCCTACGAG.

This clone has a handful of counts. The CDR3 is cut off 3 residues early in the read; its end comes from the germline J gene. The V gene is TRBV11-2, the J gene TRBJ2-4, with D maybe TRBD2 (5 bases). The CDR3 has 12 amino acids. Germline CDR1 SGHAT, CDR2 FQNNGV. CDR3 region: CASSLDRGIQYF. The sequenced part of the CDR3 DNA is TGTGCCAGCAGCTTAGATCGGGGTATT.

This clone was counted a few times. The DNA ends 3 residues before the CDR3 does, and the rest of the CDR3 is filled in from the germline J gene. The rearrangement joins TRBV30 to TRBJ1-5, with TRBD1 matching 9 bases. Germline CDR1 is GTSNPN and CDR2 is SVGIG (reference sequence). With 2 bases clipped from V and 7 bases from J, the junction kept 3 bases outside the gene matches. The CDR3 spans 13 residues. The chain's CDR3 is CAWSWTGEQPQHF. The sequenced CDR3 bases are TGTGCCTGGAGTTGGACAGGGGAACAGCCC.

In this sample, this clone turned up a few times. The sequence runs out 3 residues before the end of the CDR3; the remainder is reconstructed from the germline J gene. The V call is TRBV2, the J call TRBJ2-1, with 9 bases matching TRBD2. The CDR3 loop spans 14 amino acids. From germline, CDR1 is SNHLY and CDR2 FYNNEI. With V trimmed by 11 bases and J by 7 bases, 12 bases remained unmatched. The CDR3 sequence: CAGKREEGRNEQFF. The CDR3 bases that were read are TGTGCCGGAAAGCGGGAGGAGGGACGGAATGAG.

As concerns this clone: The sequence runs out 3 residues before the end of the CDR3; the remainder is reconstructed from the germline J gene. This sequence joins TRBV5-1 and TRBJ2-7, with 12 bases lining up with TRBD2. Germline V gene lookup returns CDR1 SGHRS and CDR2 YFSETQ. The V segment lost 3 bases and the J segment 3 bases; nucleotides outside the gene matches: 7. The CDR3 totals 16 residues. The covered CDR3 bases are TGCGCCAGCAGCTCCCGGACTAGCGGGGACTTCTACGAG. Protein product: CASSSRTSGDFYE. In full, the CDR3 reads CASSSRTSGDFYEQYF. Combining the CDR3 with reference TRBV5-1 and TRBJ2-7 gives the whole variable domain KAGVTQTPRYLIKTRGQQVTLSCSPISGHRSVSWYQQTPGQGLQFLFEYFSETQRNKGNFPGRFSGRQFSNSRSEMNVSTLELGDSALYLCASSSRTSGDFYEQYFGPGTRLTVT.

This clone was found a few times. CDR3: CASREREGGGKETQYF. The part of the CDR3 DNA that was read is TGTGCCAGCAGGGAGCGGGAGGGTGGGGGAAAAGAGACC. V usage is TRBV2 and J usage is TRBJ2-5; 10 bases fit TRBD2. Read data end 3 residues before the CDR3 end; the end is taken from the germline J gene. The J segment lost 3 bases and the V segment lost 6 bases, leaving 10 bases of the junction unmatched. The CDR3 totals 16 residues. Germline assignment: CDR1 SNHLY and CDR2 FYNNEI.

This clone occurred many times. The sequenced CDR3 bases are TGTGCCAGCAGCTCCAATAGGGGGTACGGC. This gives the protein CASSSNRGYG. The whole CDR3 protein is CASSSNRGYGYTF. The chain has TRBV11-2 and TRBJ1-2; perhaps TRBD1 as D (6 bases). The read stops 3 residues short of the end of the CDR3; the missing end is completed from the germline J gene. Germline CDR1 SGHAT, CDR2 FQNNGV. The CDR3 extends over 13 amino acids.

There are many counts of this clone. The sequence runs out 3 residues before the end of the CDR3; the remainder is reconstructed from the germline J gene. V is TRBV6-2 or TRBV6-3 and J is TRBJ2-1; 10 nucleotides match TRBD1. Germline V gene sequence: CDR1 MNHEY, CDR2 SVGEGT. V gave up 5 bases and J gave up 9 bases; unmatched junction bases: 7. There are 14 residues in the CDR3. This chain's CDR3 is CASSRATGGSEQFF. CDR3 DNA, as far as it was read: TGTGCCAGCAGTCGGGCGACAGGGGGCAGTGAG.

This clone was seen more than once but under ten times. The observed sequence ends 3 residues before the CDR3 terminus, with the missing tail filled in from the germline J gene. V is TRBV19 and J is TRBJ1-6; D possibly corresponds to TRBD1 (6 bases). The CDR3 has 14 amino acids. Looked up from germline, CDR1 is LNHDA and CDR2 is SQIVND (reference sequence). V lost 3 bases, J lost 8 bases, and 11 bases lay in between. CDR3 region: CASSIQQGYSPLHF. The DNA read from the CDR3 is TGTGCCAGTAGTATCCAACAGGGCTATTCACCC.